These T cell receptor beta chains were read from a single sample in a study of early T cells in non-severe SARS-CoV-2 infection. TCRdb processed the 5' RACE reads anew with MiXCR; each CDR3 protein has one entry. The sample lists roughly 20,000 distinct CDR3 sequences, roughly 4% occurring once. The sequenced material came from whole blood. These receptors were collected from an adult who was a healthcare worker with PCR-confirmed SARS-CoV-2 infection or an uninfected control (not recorded which). Both conserved end residues are trimmed from each CDR3.

v_gene	CDR3aa
TRBV7-8	ASSPSRDYWRETQY
TRBV29-1	SVGRSDGYT
TRBV2	ASSDDSATNEKLF
TRBV12-3/TRBV12-4	AFERRTAGNTIY
TRBV5-1	ASSLGQGDNNEQF
TRBV6-4	ASRRTGMNTEAF
TRBV20-1	SARDRDRGGYGYT
TRBV12-3/TRBV12-4	ASSQGGAGANVLT
TRBV6-1	ASSEAPYATGKNTEAF
TRBV2	ASTRQGYEQY
TRBV7-2	ASSLKVGAGNIQY
TRBV3-1	ASSRSGGGMGNTIY
TRBV4-2	ASSQDPTGRDEAF
TRBV5-1	ASSHSWGTNTGELF
TRBV6-2/TRBV6-3	ASSAHRNGNSPLH
TRBV9	ASSPSTGSSGELF
TRBV30	ASSGLPGLYPDTQY
TRBV11-2	ASSPAQETQY
TRBV11-2	ASSYTPRSQETQY
TRBV20-1	SARVPSTDTQY
TRBV11-2	ASSDGTHFTGELF
TRBV7-2	ASRPDRKAF
TRBV10-1	ASSESGSRTEAF
TRBV11-2	ASNPGGDEQY
TRBV7-3	ASSWRQGNEQF
TRBV3-1	ASSQESGGPWMTDTQY
TRBV7-9	ASSLEGGNQPQH
TRBV5-4	ASSLGPIQETQY